The rows below give T cell receptor beta chains drawn from one sample of a study of T cell responses to AZD1222 COVID-19 vaccine. Only in-frame clones appear in the TCRdb table, and some are missing; sequencing was by immunoSEQ multiplex PCR. The sample shows approximately 14,000 clones, approximately 80% of them seen only once. Sequencing was performed on peripheral blood, taken 28 days after the second AZD1222 dose. Receptor source: an adult who received the AZD1222 COVID-19 vaccine. Each CDR3 is given with its conserved first and last residue. The order of the fields is J gene, clone size, V gene, D gene, CDR3 protein, CDR3 DNA. A D gene is named only where the DNA matches it firmly. Rows give clone size only sometimes, using once, few, many, or a class for an expanded clone.

>TRBJ2-1|.|TRBV3-1/TRBV3-2|TRBD2
CASSRAGGPGKNEQFF
TGTGCCAGCAGCCGCGCGGGGGGCCCGGGCAAAAATGAGCAGTTCTTC
>TRBJ1-1|.|TRBV2|.
CASAGPTMNTEAFF
TGTGCCAGCGCAGGGCCTACTATGAACACTGAAGCTTTCTTT
>TRBJ1-1|once|TRBV7-8|.
CASSLRTEAFF
TGTGCCAGCAGTTTGAGGACTGAAGCTTTCTTT
>TRBJ1-1|.|TRBV6-2/TRBV6-3|.
CASSYRITEAFF
TGTGCCAGCAGTTACAGGATCACTGAAGCTTTCTTT
>TRBJ1-1|.|TRBV27|.
CASSLNTEAFF
TGTGCCAGCAGTTTAAACACTGAAGCTTTCTTT
>TRBJ2-1|.|TRBV27|TRBD2
CASSSWLAGKNEQFF
TGTGCCAGCAGTTCGTGGCTAGCGGGAAAAAATGAGCAGTTCTTC
>TRBJ2-7|once|TRBV19|.
CATRDRYEQYF
TGTGCCACCCGAGACAGATACGAGCAGTACTTC
>TRBJ2-7|.|TRBV2|TRBD1
CASSYRQGPYEQYF
TGTGCCAGCAGTTATAGACAGGGGCCCTACGAGCAGTACTTC
>TRBJ1-4|.|TRBV13|.
CASSLFGGRNEKLFF
TGTGCCAGCAGCTTATTCGGGGGACGGAATGAAAAACTGTTTTTT
>TRBJ1-1|once|TRBV7-9|.
CASSLQNLNTEAFF
TGTGCCAGCAGCTTACAGAACCTTAACACTGAAGCTTTCTTT
>TRBJ2-7|.|TRBV6-5|.
CASSRGYEQYF
TGTGCCAGCTCAAGGGGCTACGAGCAGTACTTC
>TRBJ2-5|once|TRBV28|.
CASRRGVVGVTGTQYF
TGTGCCAGCAGACGTGGGGTAGTCGGGGTGACAGGGACCCAGTACTTC
>TRBJ2-7|once|TRBV5-1|.
CASSLARLAEEQYF
TGCGCCAGCAGCTTGGCCCGGCTAGCAGAAGAGCAGTACTTC
>TRBJ2-4|.|TRBV6-2/TRBV6-3|TRBD1
CASSTGQGLNIQYF
TGTGCCAGCAGTACGGGACAGGGGTTAAACATTCAGTACTTC
>TRBJ2-4|.|TRBV13|.
CASSSQQGPKNIQYF
TGTGCCAGCAGCTCACAACAGGGTCCCAAAAACATTCAGTACTTC
>TRBJ1-3|.|TRBV2|.
CASSWMARGNTIYF
TGTGCCAGCAGTTGGATGGCGCGGGGAAACACCATATATTTT
>TRBJ2-6|.|TRBV28|TRBD2
CASSQGGALGANVLTF
TGTGCCAGCAGCCAGGGAGGGGCTCTTGGGGCCAACGTCCTGACTTTC
>TRBJ2-1|.|TRBV6-2/TRBV6-3|TRBD2
CASSYSGGEQFF
TGTGCCAGCAGTTATAGCGGGGGGGAGCAGTTCTTC
>TRBJ1-2|.|TRBV4-3|.
CASSQDFTGGGWSYTF
TGCGCCAGCAGCCAAGATTTTACAGGTGGGGGTTGGAGCTACACCTTC